Sequencing of this TCR beta chain was carried out in a study of shared clonotypes between healthy human individuals. In the study overall: Researchers assigned three CD4 naive, three CD4 memory, two CD8 naive and one CD8 memory plate to each donor.

Regarding this clone: Antigen unknown.

There are 20 residues in the CDR3. CDR1 is MDHEN, CDR2 SYDVKM, per germline. Trimming shortened V by 6 bases and J by 0 bases, and 27 bases separated the two germline ends. Researchers divided each subset's genomic DNA evenly across several immunoSEQ plates. Sequenced by immunoSEQ multiplex PCR; TCRdb stores in-frame clones only, minus some. The sample yields some 1.1 million clones, approximately 80% seen once. General study results and limits: Only blood was sampled; tissue repertoires likely differ.

Sample: memory CD4+ T cells from PBMCs. Sample subset: CD45RA-negative fraction. This TCR was recovered from a young man in good health. Some clones in this sample may be carry-over from other donors' samples. The chain uses TRBV28 and TRBJ1-3; TRBD1 might be the D (5 bases). This chain's CDR3 is CASRPTPGTSRHPSGNTIYF. Here the CDR3 DNA reads TGTGCCAGCAGGCCTACCCCGGGGACCTCGCGCCATCCCTCTGGAAACACCATATATTTT.